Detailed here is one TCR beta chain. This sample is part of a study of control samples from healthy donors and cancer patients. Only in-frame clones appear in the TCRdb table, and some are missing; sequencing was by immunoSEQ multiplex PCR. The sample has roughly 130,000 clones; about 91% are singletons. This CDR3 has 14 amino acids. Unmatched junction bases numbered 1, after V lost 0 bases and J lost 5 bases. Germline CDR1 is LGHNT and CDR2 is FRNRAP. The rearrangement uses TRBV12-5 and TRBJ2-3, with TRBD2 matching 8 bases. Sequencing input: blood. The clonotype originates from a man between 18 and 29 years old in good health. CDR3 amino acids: CASGLVRGEDTQYF. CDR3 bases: TGTGCTAGTGGTTTGGTGCGGGGGGAAGATACGCAGTATTTT.